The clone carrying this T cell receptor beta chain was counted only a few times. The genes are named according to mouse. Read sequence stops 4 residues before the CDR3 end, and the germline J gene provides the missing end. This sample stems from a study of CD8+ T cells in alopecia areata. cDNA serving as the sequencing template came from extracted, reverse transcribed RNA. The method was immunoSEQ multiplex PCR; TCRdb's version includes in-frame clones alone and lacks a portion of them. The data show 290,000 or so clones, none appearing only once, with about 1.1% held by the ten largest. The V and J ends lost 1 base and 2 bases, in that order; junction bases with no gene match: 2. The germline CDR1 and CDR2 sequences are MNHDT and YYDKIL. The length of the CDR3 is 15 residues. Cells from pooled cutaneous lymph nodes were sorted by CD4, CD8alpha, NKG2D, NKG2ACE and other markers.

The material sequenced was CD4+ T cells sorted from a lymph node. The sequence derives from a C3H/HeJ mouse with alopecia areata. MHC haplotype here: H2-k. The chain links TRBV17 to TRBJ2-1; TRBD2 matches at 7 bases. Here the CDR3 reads CASSRVLGDYAEQFF. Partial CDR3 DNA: TGTGCTAGCAGTAGAGTTCTGGGGGACTATGCT. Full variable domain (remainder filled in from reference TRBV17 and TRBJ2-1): DTTVKQNPRYKLARVGKPVNLICSQTMNHDTMYWYQKKPNQAPKLLLFYYDKILNREADTFEKFQSSRPNNSFCSLYIGSAGLEYSAMYLCASSRVLGDYAEQFFGPGTRLTVL.